This T cell receptor beta chain was found in a study of blood T cell repertoires in COVID-19. About the research overall: From the United States, Italy and Spain came samples of acute and convalescent COVID-19.

From germline, CDR1 is SGHNT and CDR2 YYREEE (reference sequence). The CDR3 is 15 residues long. V lost 4 bases to trimming and J lost 5 bases; unmatched junction nucleotides: 11. A single count supports this clone. TCRdb keeps only in-frame clones here, not all; method: immunoSEQ multiplex PCR. The sample holds hundreds of thousands of clones, 88% seen once. Enrolled through a virtual design, the participants were between roughly 18 and 89 years of age and came from under 30 US areas. No more than 2 weeks before study entry, exposed participants had met a case of COVID-19. The receptor's source is a woman aged 18-29 years who had been exposed to COVID-19. The chain links TRBV5-4 to TRBJ2-7, with 8 positions matching TRBD1. The specimen sequenced was PBMCs or T cells enriched from blood (not recorded which). The CDR3 nucleotides read TGTGCCAGCAGCCCCTGGGACAGGTTGATGGACGAGCAGTACTTC. It translates to CASSPWDRLMDEQYF.